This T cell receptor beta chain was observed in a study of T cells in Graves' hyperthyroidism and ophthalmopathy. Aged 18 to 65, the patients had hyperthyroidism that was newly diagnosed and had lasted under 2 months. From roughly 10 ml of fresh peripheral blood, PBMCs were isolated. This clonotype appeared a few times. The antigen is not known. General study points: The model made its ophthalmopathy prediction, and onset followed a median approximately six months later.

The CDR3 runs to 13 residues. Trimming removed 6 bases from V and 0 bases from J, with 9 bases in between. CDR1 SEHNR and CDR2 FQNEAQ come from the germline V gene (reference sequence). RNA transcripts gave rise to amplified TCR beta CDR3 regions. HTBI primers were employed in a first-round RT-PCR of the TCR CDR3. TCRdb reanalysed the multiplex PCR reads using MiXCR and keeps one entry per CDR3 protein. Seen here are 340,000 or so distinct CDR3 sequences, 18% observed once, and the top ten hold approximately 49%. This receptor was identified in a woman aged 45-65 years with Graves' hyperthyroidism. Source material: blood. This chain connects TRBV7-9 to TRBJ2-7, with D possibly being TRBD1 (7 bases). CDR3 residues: CASRRDSSYEQYV. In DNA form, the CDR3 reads TGTGCCAGCAGGCGGGACAGCTCCTACGAGCAGTACGTC.